This TCR beta chain was identified in a study of blood T cell repertoires in COVID-19. Turning to the study itself: PBMCs, B-cell-depleted T cells, or T cells provided the cDNA or gDNA that made up the material.

The germline V gene has CDR1 MDHEN and CDR2 SYDVKM. V was pared by 2 bases and J by 7 bases, with 17 bases between. CDR3 length equals 15 residues. In the source study's methods: Amplified reference gene primers provided the basis for estimating nucleated cell counts. Method: immunoSEQ multiplex PCR; TCRdb's copy keeps in-frame clones and lacks some. V and J calls and clone size come straight from that table; D and trimming were deduced from the DNA. The data show 25,000 to 30,000 clones, roughly 82% seen once. V is TRBV28 and J is TRBJ1-2; D unresolved. Sequenced sample: peripheral blood. The TCR was taken from a man older than 75 with active or convalescent COVID-19. The CDR3 DNA is TGTGCCAGCAGTTTAGGAGGGCTGAGAGACGGTGGCTACACCTTC. It specifies CASSLGGLRDGGYTF.